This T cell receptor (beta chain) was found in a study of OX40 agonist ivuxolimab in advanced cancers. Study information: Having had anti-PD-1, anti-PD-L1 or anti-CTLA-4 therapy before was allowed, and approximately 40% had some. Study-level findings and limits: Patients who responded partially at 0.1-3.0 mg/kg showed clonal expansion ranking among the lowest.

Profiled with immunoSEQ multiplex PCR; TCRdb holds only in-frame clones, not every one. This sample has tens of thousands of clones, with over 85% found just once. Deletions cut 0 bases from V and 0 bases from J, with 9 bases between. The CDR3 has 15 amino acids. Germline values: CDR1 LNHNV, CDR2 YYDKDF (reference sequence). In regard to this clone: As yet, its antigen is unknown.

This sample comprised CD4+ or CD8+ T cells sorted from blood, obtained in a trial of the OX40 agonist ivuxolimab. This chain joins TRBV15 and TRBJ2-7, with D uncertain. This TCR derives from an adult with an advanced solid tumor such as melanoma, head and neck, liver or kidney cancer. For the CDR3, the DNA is TGTGCCACCAGCAGAGATCGATCCAGCTCCTACGAGCAGTACTTC. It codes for CATSRDRSSSYEQYF.